Shown below are 21 T cell receptor beta chains from a single sample sequenced in a study of blood T cell repertoires in COVID-19. Clones were read by immunoSEQ multiplex PCR, and TCRdb kept only the in-frame ones, dropping some. The table has 200,000 or so clones, roughly 80% seen once. Specimen: PBMCs or T cells enriched from blood (not recorded which). Source of these receptors: a man aged 35 to 55 who had recovered from COVID-19.

This clone was recorded a few times. V is TRBV5-6 and J is TRBJ1-1; 11 bases line up with TRBD1. CDR1 is SGHDT, CDR2 YYEEEE, per germline. With V trimmed by 5 bases and J by 5 bases, 5 bases remained unmatched. CDR3 length: 14 amino acids. In nucleotides, the CDR3 is TGTGCCAGCAGTTTCCGGGACAGGGGGACTGAAGCTTTCTTT. Translation gives CASSFRDRGTEAFF.

This rearrangement joins TRBV10-3 to TRBJ1-5; D is perhaps TRBD1 (6 bases). Germline V CDR1 and CDR2: ENHRY, SYGVKD. Trimming left V 6 bases short and J 7 bases short, with 13 bases between. The length of the CDR3 is 13 residues. The CDR3 loop reads CAIRGTPEQPQHF. CDR3 in DNA: TGTGCCATCAGGGGGACACCCGAACAGCCCCAGCATTTT.

This clone came up a few times. Within the sample, other DNA sequences also encode this same CDR3. This chain connects TRBV7-9 to TRBJ1-3, with TRBD1 as a possible D gene (5 bases). This CDR3 has 14 amino acids. Trimming took 5 bases from V and 0 from J, leaving 8 bases between them. Germline V gene data show CDR1 as SEHNR and CDR2 as FQNEAQ (reference sequence). CDR3 in amino acids: CASSLDISGNTIYF. CDR3 nucleotide sequence: TGTGCCAGCAGCCTGGACATCTCTGGAAACACCATATATTTT. The full variable domain, in which reference TRBV7-9 and TRBJ1-3 provide the parts outside the CDR3, is DTGVSQNPRHKITKRGQNVTFRCDPISEHNRLYWYRQTLGQGPEFLTYFQNEAQLEKSRLLSDRFSAERPKGSFSTLEIQRTEQGDSAMYLCASSLDISGNTIYFGEGSWLTVV.

This clone has a single count. The V and J genes are TRBV2 and TRBJ1-5; no reliable D call. The germline V and J ends were trimmed by 7 bases and 2 bases, with 12 bases remaining between them. Per the germline V gene, CDR1 is SNHLY and CDR2 is FYNNEI. There are 14 residues in the CDR3. As DNA, the CDR3 is TGTGCCAGCAACTGGGCCTTGGGCAATCAGCCCCAGCATTTT. Its translation: CASNWALGNQPQHF.

This clone occurred once. The chain carries TRBV18 and TRBJ1-5, with 8 positions matching TRBD1. Per the germline V gene, CDR1 is KGHSH and CDR2 is LQKENI. The trim removed 8 bases at V and 5 bases at J, leaving 5 bases unmatched. This CDR3 has 13 residues. The CDR3 bases are TGTGCCAGCGCCGAGACAGGGGATCAGCCCCAGCATTTT. As protein: CASAETGDQPQHF.

The rearrangement links TRBV19 to TRBJ1-2, with TRBD1 matching 7 bases. The ends lost 1 base at V and 4 bases at J; junction bases unmatched: 6. This CDR3 contains 15 residues. Germline assignment: CDR1 LNHDA and CDR2 SQIVND (reference sequence). This CDR3 is CASSIAWGQPYGYTF. CDR3 DNA sequence: TGTGCCAGTAGTATAGCGTGGGGACAGCCCTATGGCTACACCTTC.

The V and J genes are TRBV5-6 and TRBJ2-3, with D uncertain. The CDR3 has 15 residues. Looked up from germline, CDR1 is SGHDT and CDR2 is YYEEEE. V shed 1 base and J shed 0 bases, with 9 bases lying between them. The CDR3 coding sequence is TGTGCCAGCAGCTTGTATGGCAGTAGCACAGATACGCAGTATTTT. This translates into CASSLYGSSTDTQYF.

The V and J genes are TRBV7-9 and TRBJ1-2; 12 bases fit TRBD1. CDR1 and CDR2 from the germline V gene are SEHNR and FQNEAQ (reference sequence). J was trimmed by 7 bases and V by 5 bases; bases with no gene match: 8. The CDR3 consists of 15 residues. In DNA form, the CDR3 reads TGTGCCAGCAGCGCTCCCGGGACAGGGGGCGTTGGCTACACCTTC. Translation gives CASSAPGTGGVGYTF.

This clone has only a few counts. V and J are TRBV2 and TRBJ1-1; tentative D call: TRBD1 (6 bases). Per the germline V gene, CDR1 is SNHLY and CDR2 is FYNNEI. V shed 6 bases and J shed 4 bases, with 9 bases lying between them. This CDR3 has 12 amino acids. The CDR3, as DNA: TGTGCCAGCAGACAGGGTCGCACTGAAGCTTTCTTT. Translated: CASRQGRTEAFF.

V is TRBV4-1 and J is TRBJ2-7; TRBD2 might be the D (5 bases). Germline V CDR1 and CDR2: MGHRA, YSYEKL. Trimming cost V 0 bases and J 0 bases, with 9 bases left between them. This CDR3 region has 15 residues. CDR3 region: CASSQEEGSSYEQYF. The CDR3, as DNA: TGCGCCAGCAGCCAAGAAGAGGGAAGCTCCTACGAGCAGTACTTC.

The V call is TRBV5-1, the J call TRBJ1-1; 7 nucleotides agree with TRBD1. Per germline, CDR1 SGHRS and CDR2 YFSETQ. This CDR3 region has 14 residues. With V trimmed by 2 bases and J by 4 bases, 5 bases remained unmatched. The CDR3 nucleotides read TGCGCCAGCAGCTTACTCTCAGGGGGCACTGAAGCTTTCTTT. Translating gives CASSLLSGGTEAFF.

V and J are TRBV7-8 and TRBJ2-7; the match to TRBD2 covers 12 bases. There are 17 residues in the CDR3. CDR1 is SGHVS, CDR2 FQNEAQ, per germline. With V trimmed by 4 bases and J by 7 bases, 14 bases remained unmatched. This CDR3 reads CASSSGGLAGPIWEQYF. The CDR3 DNA follows: TGTGCCAGCAGCTCTGGGGGACTAGCGGGCCCTATATGGGAGCAGTACTTC. Using reference TRBV7-8 and TRBJ2-7 for the parts outside the CDR3, the full variable domain is GAGVSQSPRYKVAKRGQDVALRCDPISGHVSLFWYQQALGQGPEFLTYFQNEAQLDKSGLPSDRFFAERPEGSVSTLKIQRTQQEDSAVYLCASSSGGLAGPIWEQYFGPGTRLTVT.

In its sample, this clone was seen once. This chain uses TRBV4-1 with TRBJ1-5; 11 nucleotides line up with TRBD1. With 0 bases clipped from V and 4 bases from J, the junction kept 2 bases outside the gene matches. Per the germline V gene, CDR1 is MGHRA and CDR2 is YSYEKL. The CDR3 length is 16 residues. This CDR3 is CASSQDGQGANQPQHF. Written as DNA, the CDR3 is TGCGCCAGCAGCCAAGATGGACAGGGGGCAAATCAGCCCCAGCATTTT.

The V gene is TRBV18, the J gene TRBJ1-2; possible D gene TRBD1, 5 bases. CDR1 and CDR2 (germline): KGHSH, LQKENI. This CDR3 contains 14 residues. V was cut by 8 bases and J by 4 bases, with 17 bases left in between. CDR3 sequence: CASTLGRASYGYTF. CDR3 DNA: TGTGCCAGCACGCTCGGCAGGGCGAGCTATGGCTACACCTTC.

The chain is built from TRBV19 and TRBJ1-1, with TRBD1 matching over 9 bases. This CDR3 region has 14 residues. Trimming took 3 bases from V and 5 from J; bases not matched to a gene: 4. Germline CDR1 is LNHDA and CDR2 is SQIVND (reference sequence). The CDR3 loop is CASSIQTGGTEAFF. The CDR3 DNA is TGTGCCAGTAGTATCCAGACAGGGGGGACTGAAGCTTTCTTT.

This chain connects TRBV11-2 to TRBJ1-1; 11 bases match TRBD1. Germline trimming cut 1 base from V and 0 bases from J; bases unmatched to any gene: 1. This CDR3 is built from 16 residues. CDR1 and CDR2 from the germline V gene are SGHAT and FQNNGV. DNA of the CDR3: TGTGCCAGCAGCTTAGCGGGACAGGGGGTGAACACTGAAGCTTTCTTT. It is translated as CASSLAGQGVNTEAFF.

A remark on this clone: Different DNA sequences within this sample yield the same CDR3. V gene TRBV20-1 combines with J gene TRBJ1-5, with a tentative D call TRBD1 (5 bases). Germline V lookup: CDR1 DFQATT, CDR2 SNEGSKA (reference sequence). V was cut by 6 bases and J by 4 bases, with 10 bases left in between. The CDR3 spans 12 residues. The CDR3 reads CSASRGNQPQHF. The CDR3 bases are TGCAGTGCCAGTAGGGGTAATCAGCCCCAGCATTTT.

The rearrangement uses TRBV9 and TRBJ1-2; the D is unclear. The CDR3 consists of 12 residues. V lost 0 bases and J lost 6, with 6 bases in between. Germline CDR1 SGDLS, CDR2 YYNGEE. The CDR3, as DNA: TGTGCCAGCAGCGTAGCTACGGATGGCTACACCTTC. This translates into CASSVATDGYTF.

V is TRBV7-2 and J is TRBJ2-5, with a weak D call TRBD2 (5 bases). V was shortened by 4 bases and J by 4 bases, with 10 bases between the two germline ends. Germline V gene data show CDR1 as SGHTA and CDR2 as FQGNSA. This CDR3 has 13 amino acids. CDR3 bases: TGTGCCAGCAGCTCGGCGGCGGGAGAGACCCAGTACTTC. Amino acids: CASSSAAGETQYF.

J is TRBJ2-1 and V is TRBV5-4; 8 bases line up with TRBD2. CDR3 length: 15 amino acids. The germline CDR1 and CDR2 sequences are SGHNT and YYREEE (reference sequence). Trimming cost V 0 bases and J 3 bases; bases outside gene matches: 2. CDR3 coding DNA: TGTGCCAGCAGCTTGGGCCTAGCGGGCTACAATGAGCAGTTCTTC. Its translation: CASSLGLAGYNEQFF.

This clone came up once. The rearrangement uses TRBV7-2 and TRBJ2-1, with 8 bases lining up with TRBD2. The CDR3 spans 15 residues. J lost 1 base, V lost 3 bases, and 2 bases had no gene match. Germline lookup yields CDR1 SGHTA and CDR2 FQGNSA. CDR3 nucleotides: TGTGCCAGCAGCTTTAGCGGGGCATCCTACAATGAGCAGTTCTTC. Protein product: CASSFSGASYNEQFF.